What follows are 8 T cell receptor beta chains derived from one specimen sequenced in a study of blood T cell repertoires in COVID-19. The assay was immunoSEQ multiplex PCR, and TCRdb's table has in-frame clones only and misses some. The table lists roughly 190,000 clones, about 80% of them singletons. The sample consisted of peripheral blood. Receptors were obtained from a human donor with acute or convalescent COVID-19. The donor label of this sample is uncertain.

This chain uses TRBV19 with TRBJ1-1; D is undetermined. Looked up from germline, CDR1 is LNHDA and CDR2 is SQIVND (reference sequence). Trimming left V 5 bases short and J 6 bases short, with 13 bases between. The length of the CDR3 is 13 residues. The CDR3 DNA reads TGTGCCAGTAGTCTTTCGGTTAGCCCTGAAGCTTTCTTT. Its protein is CASSLSVSPEAFF.

This chain joins TRBV3-1 (or the pseudogene TRBV3-2) and TRBJ2-5; TRBD1 agrees at 8 bases. The CDR3 loop spans 17 amino acids. V shed 1 base and J 1 base; nucleotides not matched to a gene: 8. Per germline, CDR1 LGHDT and CDR2 YNNKEL (reference sequence). The CDR3 coding sequence is TGTGCCAGCAGCCAAGGGGTAGTGGGGACAGGCCAAGAGACCCAGTACTTC. Amino acid sequence: CASSQGVVGTGQETQYF.

This chain connects TRBV5-4 to TRBJ2-5, with 11 bases that match TRBD1. CDR3 length equals 14 residues. V shed 3 bases and J 5 bases; nucleotides not matched to a gene: 3. Looked up from germline, CDR1 is SGHNT and CDR2 is YYREEE (reference sequence). This CDR3 is CASSWDRGVETQYF. CDR3 DNA sequence: TGTGCCAGCAGCTGGGACAGGGGGGTGGAGACCCAGTACTTC.

This sequence joins TRBV7-3 and TRBJ2-2, with D unclear. V lost 4 bases, J lost 3 bases, and 9 bases lay in between. This CDR3 is 14 amino acids long. The germline V gene encodes CDR1 SGHTA and CDR2 FQGTGA. In DNA, the CDR3 is TGTGCCAGCAGCTCCCAGGCATACACCGGGGAGCTGTTTTTT. Translated, it gives CASSSQAYTGELFF. Based on the CDR3 plus reference TRBV7-3 and TRBJ2-2, the full variable domain is GAGVSQTPSNKVTEKGKYVELRCDPISGHTALYWYRQSLGQGPEFLIYFQGTGAADDSGLPNDRFFAVRPEGSVSTLKIQRTERGDSAVYLCASSSQAYTGELFFGEGSRLTVL.

The CDR3 nucleotides are TGTGCCTGGACAAGGGGGGGGTATGGCTACACCTTC. Its translation is CAWTRGGYGYTF. V gene TRBV30 combines with J gene TRBJ1-2; D is perhaps TRBD1 (6 bases). Germline CDR1 GTSNPN, CDR2 SVGIG (reference sequence). V was shortened by 4 bases and J by 5 bases, with 11 bases between the two germline ends. The length of the CDR3 is 12 residues.

V gene TRBV3-1 (or the pseudogene TRBV3-2) combines with J gene TRBJ2-5; D unresolved. From germline, CDR1 is LGHDT and CDR2 YNNKEL (reference sequence). V was trimmed by 3 bases and J by 5 bases, leaving 4 bases between them. The CDR3 totals 11 residues. In nucleotides, the CDR3 is TGTGCCAGCAGCCACCGGGAGACCCAGTACTTC. This gives the protein CASSHRETQYF.

The chain carries TRBV19 and TRBJ1-1; TRBD1 is a possible D gene (5 bases). This CDR3 is 13 amino acids long. CDR1 is LNHDA and CDR2 is SQIVND in the germline V gene (reference sequence). The V gene lost 7 bases and the J gene lost 3 bases, with 12 bases spanning the gap. In DNA, the CDR3 is TGTGCCAGTACCCTTCCCAGGGACACTGAAGCTTTCTTT. Its translation: CASTLPRDTEAFF.

The chain links TRBV5-1 to TRBJ1-4, with 8 bases aligning to TRBD1. V shed 7 bases, J shed 7 bases, and the junction held 6 bases outside the gene matches. CDR3 length equals 13 residues. In germline, CDR1 is SGHRS, CDR2 YFSETQ. DNA of the CDR3: TGCGCCAGCGCGACAGGGGTGGGTGAAAAACTGTTTTTT. Its translation: CASATGVGEKLFF.